A selection of T cell receptor beta chains follows, all from one sample in a study of cytomegalovirus exposure and HLA in healthy donors. Clones were sequenced by immunoSEQ multiplex PCR, and TCRdb holds only the in-frame ones, with some missing. The sample consists of around 170,000 clones, 85% of them appearing once. The sample consisted of PBMCs. The receptors were sampled from a man between 18 and 35 years old in good health and CMV-seropositive. Both conserved end residues are part of each CDR3. D genes are given only for firm matches. Size is stated for part of the rows, as once, few or many counts, or as a class when the clone is expanded.

>TRBD2|TRBJ2-1|once|TRBV9
CASSGAGGPYNEQFF
TGTGCCAGCAGCGGAGCGGGAGGGCCCTACAATGAGCAGTTCTTC
>.|TRBJ2-2|.|TRBV6-1
CASDRPPTGELFF
TGTGCCAGCGACAGGCCCCCCACCGGGGAGCTGTTTTTT
>TRBD1|TRBJ1-1|few|TRBV5-1
CASSYYGQGGTEAFF
TGCGCCAGCAGCTATTACGGACAGGGCGGAACTGAAGCTTTCTTT
>TRBD1|TRBJ2-2|.|TRBV5-1
CASSTWTGGTGELFF
TGCGCCAGCAGCACCTGGACAGGCGGTACCGGGGAGCTGTTTTTT
>.|TRBJ2-5|.|TRBV9
CASSVGGQETQYF
TGTGCCAGCAGCGTAGGAGGTCAAGAGACCCAGTACTTC
>TRBD1|TRBJ1-6|.|TRBV5-1
CASSLYRGRYNSPLHF
TGCGCCAGCAGCTTGTACAGGGGTCGATATAATTCACCCCTCCACTTT
>.|TRBJ2-1|.|TRBV7-2
CASSFARGSYNEQFF
TGTGCCAGCAGCTTCGCCAGGGGTAGCTACAATGAGCAGTTCTTC
>.|TRBJ1-4|.|TRBV30
CAWSRPGGWEKLFF
TGTGCCTGGAGTAGACCCGGGGGGTGGGAAAAACTGTTTTTT
>TRBD2|TRBJ2-1|.|TRBV6-4
CASRALSGRRGHEQFF
TGTGCCAGCAGGGCCCTTAGCGGGAGGCGGGGGCATGAGCAGTTCTTC
>TRBD1|TRBJ2-7|.|TRBV30
CAWSGGTGNYEQYF
TGTGCCTGGAGTGGGGGGACAGGCAACTACGAGCAGTACTTC
>TRBD2|TRBJ2-1|.|TRBV7-6
CASSLWGLAGGPSEQFF
TGTGCCAGCAGCTTATGGGGACTAGCGGGGGGGCCGAGTGAGCAGTTCTTC
>.|TRBJ2-1|.|TRBV7-9
CASSFLASYNEQFF
TGTGCCAGCAGCTTTCTAGCTTCCTACAATGAGCAGTTCTTC
>.|TRBJ2-2|.|TRBV4-2
CASSQEERNTGELFF
TGTGCCAGCAGCCAAGAGGAGCGGAACACCGGGGAGCTGTTTTTT
>TRBD1|TRBJ1-1|few|TRBV4-1
CASSQEDRDTEAFF
TGCGCCAGCAGCCAGGAGGACAGGGACACTGAAGCTTTCTTT
>TRBD1|TRBJ2-7|few|TRBV30
CAWSAAGGRYEQYF
TGTGCCTGGAGTGCGGCAGGGGGTCGGTACGAGCAGTACTTC
>.|TRBJ2-1|.|TRBV6-1
CASTHGGLGNEQFF
TGTGCCAGCACCCACGGGGGGCTTGGCAATGAGCAGTTCTTC
>TRBD1|TRBJ1-1|.|TRBV2
CASTTGAGTEAFF
TGTGCCAGCACCACAGGGGCCGGCACTGAAGCTTTCTTT
>TRBD1|TRBJ1-6|.|TRBV2
CASSLGGTGGSPLHF
TGTGCCAGCAGTCTAGGGGGGACAGGGGGTTCACCCCTCCACTTT
>TRBD2|TRBJ2-3|.|TRBV25-1
CASSEASGRANSDTQYF
TGTGCCAGCAGTGAAGCTAGCGGGAGGGCGAACTCAGATACGCAGTATTTT
>.|TRBJ2-7|once|TRBV28
CASSFEGISYEQYF
TGTGCCAGCAGTTTTGAGGGCATCTCCTACGAGCAGTACTTC
>TRBD2|TRBJ2-3|.|TRBV5-1
CASSFSAGGLGTDTQYF
TGCGCCAGCAGCTTTAGTGCGGGGGGACTTGGCACAGATACGCAGTATTTT
>.|TRBJ2-3|few|TRBV5-1
CASSRQITDTQYF
TGCGCCAGCTCTCGACAAATCACAGATACGCAGTATTTT
>.|TRBJ1-2|.|TRBV6-5
CASSYSGLNYGYTF
TGTGCCAGCAGTTACTCTGGACTTAACTATGGCTACACCTTC
>TRBD1|TRBJ1-1|.|TRBV18
CASSREVGGRTEAFF
TGTGCCAGCTCCCGCGAAGTAGGGGGCAGGACTGAAGCTTTCTTT
>.|TRBJ2-7|.|TRBV4-1
CASSLTPTAFSYEQYF
TGCGCCAGCAGCCTCACCCCGACAGCTTTCTCCTACGAGCAGTACTTC
>.|TRBJ2-1|.|TRBV7-2
CASSSDSHNEQFF
TGTGCCAGCAGCTCGGACAGCCACAATGAGCAGTTCTTC
>.|TRBJ2-3|.|TRBV2
CASSEGGLPSTDTQYF
TGTGCCAGCAGTGAAGGAGGTCTTCCTAGCACAGATACGCAGTATTTT
>.|TRBJ1-2|.|TRBV11-2
CASSPMDSADYGYTF
TGTGCCAGCAGCCCTATGGACTCAGCCGACTATGGCTACACCTTC
>TRBD2|TRBJ2-2|.|TRBV27
CASSQLAGAGELFF
TGTGCCAGCAGTCAACTAGCGGGAGCCGGGGAGCTGTTTTTT
>.|TRBJ2-1|.|TRBV11-2
CASSALGLAKNEQFF
TGTGCCAGCAGCGCCCTCGGGCTAGCTAAAAATGAGCAGTTCTTC
>.|TRBJ1-5|few|TRBV28
CASSLRSGGWQPQHF
TGTGCCAGCAGTTTAAGGTCCGGGGGATGGCAGCCCCAGCATTTT
>.|TRBJ2-6|.|TRBV27
CASSLSGRKTGANVLTF
TGTGCCAGCAGTTTATCTGGCAGGAAAACTGGGGCCAACGTCCTGACTTTC
>.|TRBJ1-2|.|TRBV7-8
CASSLAQGGHYGYTF
TGTGCCAGCAGCTTAGCGCAGGGAGGCCACTATGGCTACACCTTC
>.|TRBJ1-1|.|TRBV5-4
CASSLGGGGNTEAFF
TGTGCCAGCAGCCTGGGAGGGGGGGGCAACACTGAAGCTTTCTTT
>.|TRBJ2-2|.|TRBV30
CAWSVLTGELFF
TGTGCCTGGAGTGTACTCACCGGGGAGCTGTTTTTT
>.|TRBJ2-3|.|TRBV10-3
CAISGGGPQTDTQYF
TGTGCCATCAGTGGTGGCGGGCCACAGACAGATACGCAGTATTTT
>.|TRBJ2-7|few|TRBV30
CAWSVTGRSYEQYF
TGTGCCTGGAGTGTAACAGGTAGGAGCTACGAGCAGTACTTC
>TRBD2|TRBJ2-2|.|TRBV28
CASSFTSGMNTGELFF
TGTGCCAGCAGTTTCACTAGCGGGATGAACACCGGGGAGCTGTTTTTT
>.|TRBJ2-7|.|TRBV27
CASSSEVGGALSYEQYF
TGTGCCAGCAGTTCAGAGGTTGGGGGGGCCCTCTCCTACGAGCAGTACTTC
>.|TRBJ1-1|.|TRBV5-1
CASSSLQGNTEAFF
TGCGCCAGCAGCTCCCTCCAGGGGAACACTGAAGCTTTCTTT
>TRBD2|TRBJ2-3|once|TRBV7-3
CASSPVAGATGDTQYF
TGTGCCAGCAGCCCGGTAGCGGGGGCTACCGGAGATACGCAGTATTTT
>TRBD2|TRBJ2-5|.|TRBV27
CASSLGPPRRVAGGQETQYF
TGTGCCAGCAGTTTAGGCCCCCCGAGGAGGGTAGCGGGGGGCCAAGAGACCCAGTACTTC
>TRBD1|TRBJ1-5|.|TRBV19
CASSIDRGYNQPQHF
TGTGCCAGTAGTATAGACAGGGGGTACAATCAGCCCCAGCATTTT
>TRBD1|TRBJ2-7|.|TRBV28
CASSPAAGQGSYEQYF
TGTGCCAGCAGTCCCGCCGCCGGACAGGGTTCCTACGAGCAGTACTTC
>.|TRBJ2-1|.|TRBV7-9
CASSLVPGSGVYEQFF
TGTGCCAGCAGCTTAGTACCCGGGAGTGGGGTCTATGAGCAGTTCTTC
>TRBD1|TRBJ1-1|.|TRBV30
CAWGDRGNTEAFF
TGTGCCTGGGGGGACAGAGGGAACACTGAAGCTTTCTTT
>.|TRBJ2-2|.|TRBV7-8
CASSWGVNTGELFF
TGTGCCAGCAGCTGGGGAGTCAACACCGGGGAGCTGTTTTTT
>.|TRBJ1-3|few|TRBV2
CASKDSELSGNTIYF
TGTGCCAGCAAGGACAGCGAACTCTCTGGAAACACCATATATTTT
>.|TRBJ2-1|.|TRBV19
CASSIDTYNEQFF
TGTGCCAGTAGTATCGACACGTACAATGAGCAGTTCTTC